This T cell receptor (beta chain) stems from a study of blood T cell repertoires in COVID-19. The overall study: The study drew acute and convalescent COVID-19 samples from the United States, Italy and Spain.

Trimming left V 0 bases short and J 6 bases short, with 9 bases between. The CDR3 length is 14 residues. CDR1 and CDR2 from the germline V gene are SGHRS and YFSETQ. In its sample, this clone was seen a few times. Profiling relied on immunoSEQ multiplex PCR, and the TCRdb table lists in-frame clones only, not all of them. Altogether 68,000 or so clones are present, approximately 89% being singletons, with the ten largest covering 8% to 10%. The origin of this receptor is a man in his fifties with active COVID-19. This rearrangement joins TRBV5-1 to TRBJ2-2, with D perhaps TRBD2 (5 bases). Sequencing input: peripheral blood. The CDR3 bases are TGCGCCAGCAGCTTGGAGAGGGTGGCCGGGGAGCTGTTTTTT. Protein sequence: CASSLERVAGELFF.